This T cell receptor (beta chain) was captured in a study of OX40 agonist ivuxolimab in advanced cancers. Study as a whole: Patients were treated with intravenous ivuxolimab, dosed at 0.01 to 10 mg/kg and infused every 2 weeks. Every patient in dose escalation had hepatocellular carcinoma, melanoma, renal cell or head and neck cancer. With a range of 23 to 79, age averaged 60 years, and 65% to 85% were male.

Turning to this clone: Its antigen is as yet unknown.

The assay was immunoSEQ multiplex PCR, and TCRdb's table has in-frame clones only and misses some. The table has some 20,000 clones, about four fifths seen once. Germline loops: CDR1 LNHNV, CDR2 YYDKDF (reference sequence). CDR3 length: 13 amino acids. The trim removed 5 bases at V and 7 bases at J, leaving 5 bases unmatched. Whole-study results and caveats: Those patients achieving a partial response at 0.1-3.0 mg/kg showed among the lowest clonal expansion.

The V gene is TRBV15, the J gene TRBJ1-5, with 7 bases matching TRBD1. The clonotype originates from an adult with an advanced solid tumor such as melanoma, head and neck, liver or kidney cancer. Here the sequenced sample was CD4+ or CD8+ T cells sorted from blood, taken in a trial of the OX40 agonist ivuxolimab. This CDR3 reads CATSGTASQPQHF. CDR3 nucleotides: TGTGCCACCAGCGGGACAGCAAGCCAGCCCCAGCATTTT.